The TCR beta chain described here comes from a study of shared T cell receptors in the human thymus. The repertoire was sequenced with immunoSEQ multiplex PCR; TCRdb's copy has only in-frame clones and lacks some. The data show 650,000 to 950,000 clones, 70% to 90% seen once. Trimming cost V 2 bases and J 6 bases, with 8 bases left between them. The CDR3 is 13 amino acids. Per the germline V gene, CDR1 is MNHEY and CDR2 is SMNVEV (reference sequence). In addition, the sample was reused for a study of human thymus T cells.

The genes are TRBV27 and TRBJ1-3; no firm D call. The sequenced sample was thymocytes. This TCR came from a girl in the first two years of life with a congenital heart defect. CDR3 protein: CASSLNRENTIYF. The CDR3 nucleotides read TGTGCCAGCAGTTTAAACCGGGAAAACACCATATATTTT.